What follows are 11 T cell receptor beta chains derived from one specimen sequenced in a study of technical replicates of blood from several donors. The table came from immunoSEQ multiplex PCR; TCRdb's copy has only in-frame clones and leaves some out. The profile shows tens of thousands of clones, around 97% of them singletons. Sequences were obtained from T cells isolated from PBMCs. Every receptor here comes from a human donor in good health.

The chain uses TRBV27 and TRBJ2-3, with 7 bases aligning to TRBD1. Germline CDR1 MNHEY, CDR2 SMNVEV (reference sequence). This CDR3 is 15 amino acids long. Trimming removed 5 bases from V and 0 bases from J; junction bases left unmatched: 5. The CDR3 here is CASSLRDRSTDTQYF. The CDR3 DNA follows: TGTGCCAGCAGTCTAAGGGACAGAAGCACAGATACGCAGTATTTT.

The rearrangement uses TRBV5-4 and TRBJ2-1, with 8 bases aligning to TRBD2. The length of the CDR3 is 16 residues. Germline V gives CDR1 SGHNT, CDR2 YYREEE (reference sequence). Trimming removed 0 bases from V and 5 bases from J; junction bases left unmatched: 7. This CDR3 reads CASSLGYLAGNNEQFF. In nucleotides, the CDR3 is TGTGCCAGCAGCTTGGGGTATTTAGCGGGGAACAATGAGCAGTTCTTC.

V gene TRBV2 combines with J gene TRBJ1-4, with a tentative D call TRBD1 (5 bases). The V gene lost 3 bases and the J gene lost 4 bases, with 9 bases spanning the gap. CDR1 and CDR2 (germline): SNHLY, FYNNEI. The CDR3 loop spans 14 amino acids. The CDR3 loop reads CASSDRQHNEKLFF. The CDR3 DNA reads as TGTGCCAGCAGTGACAGACAGCATAATGAAAAACTGTTTTTT.

The V gene is TRBV6-5, the J gene TRBJ1-5; D is unresolved. V was clipped by 4 bases and J by 9 bases, with 16 bases between them. The CDR3 consists of 14 residues. Germline V lookup: CDR1 MNHEY, CDR2 SVGAGI. The CDR3 nucleotides read TGTGCCAGCAGTTTACGGCAGGCACTTCGGCCCCAGCATTTT. This encodes CASSLRQALRPQHF.

In its sample, this clone was seen a few times. The J gene is TRBJ1-5, the V gene TRBV6-1, with a tentative D call TRBD1 (6 bases). Trimming removed 5 bases at V and 3 bases at J, with 11 bases between. Germline CDR1 reads MNHNS; CDR2 reads SASEGT. The CDR3 runs 14 residues. CDR3 region: CASSLTGFNQPQHF. The CDR3 nucleotides are TGTGCCAGCAGTCTGACAGGCTTCAATCAGCCCCAGCATTTT.

The chain uses TRBV5-5 and TRBJ2-7, with TRBD1 identical over 7 bases. The CDR3 covers 16 residues. The germline V gene encodes CDR1 SGHKS and CDR2 YYEKEE (reference sequence). J gave up 3 bases and V 0 bases, and 9 bases lay outside the gene matches. CDR3: CASSLGGADRFYEQYF. DNA of the CDR3: TGTGCCAGCAGCTTGGGAGGGGCGGACAGGTTCTACGAGCAGTACTTC.

The chain links TRBV9 to TRBJ1-2; 9 bases match TRBD1. In germline, CDR1 is SGDLS, CDR2 YYNGEE. After removal of 0 bases from V and 4 bases from J, the junction contained 4 bases not matched to a gene. This CDR3 has 15 residues. Written as DNA, the CDR3 is TGTGCCAGCAGCGTAGGGGACAGGGATCGCTATGGCTACACCTTC. This translates into CASSVGDRDRYGYTF.

There are a few counts of this clone. The chain joins TRBV18 to TRBJ1-1, with D hard to call. The CDR3 length is 12 residues. Germline CDR1 and CDR2: KGHSH and LQKENI. V lost 3 bases and J lost 5, with 7 bases in between. In DNA, the CDR3 is TGTGCCAGCTCACCGCGTAGAACTGAAGCTTTCTTT. This codes for CASSPRRTEAFF. Filled out from reference TRBV18 and TRBJ1-1, the complete variable domain reads NAGVMQNPRHLVRRRGQEARLRCSPMKGHSHVYWYRQLPEEGLKFMVYLQKENIIDESGMPKERFSAEFPKEGPSILRIQQVVRGDSAAYFCASSPRRTEAFFGQGTRLTVV.

There are a few counts of this clone. The genes are TRBV2 and TRBJ1-5, with 8 bases matching TRBD1. Germline assignment: CDR1 SNHLY and CDR2 FYNNEI. The V and J ends lost 3 bases and 2 bases, in that order; junction bases with no gene match: 0. The CDR3 is made up of 14 amino acids. The CDR3 region has the DNA TGTGCCAGCAGTGACAGGGGGCGCAATCAGCCCCAGCATTTT. As protein: CASSDRGRNQPQHF.

This chain joins TRBV6-5 and TRBJ2-1; 10 nucleotides agree with TRBD2. The V and J ends lost 6 bases and 6 bases, in that order; junction bases with no gene match: 5. Germline CDR1 is MNHEY and CDR2 is SVGAGI. The CDR3 contains 14 residues. This chain's CDR3 is CASREAGGTNEQFF. CDR3 sequence (DNA): TGTGCCAGCAGGGAAGCGGGGGGGACCAATGAGCAGTTCTTC.

The rearrangement uses TRBV7-6 and TRBJ2-5; 7 bases align to TRBD2. The CDR3 runs to 13 residues. Losses at the gene ends were 4 bases for V and 5 bases for J; bases not matched to a gene: 4. Germline CDR1 and CDR2: SGHVS and FNYEAQ. The CDR3 here is CASSSYGGETQYF. The CDR3 DNA follows: TGTGCCAGCAGCTCTTACGGGGGGGAGACCCAGTACTTC.